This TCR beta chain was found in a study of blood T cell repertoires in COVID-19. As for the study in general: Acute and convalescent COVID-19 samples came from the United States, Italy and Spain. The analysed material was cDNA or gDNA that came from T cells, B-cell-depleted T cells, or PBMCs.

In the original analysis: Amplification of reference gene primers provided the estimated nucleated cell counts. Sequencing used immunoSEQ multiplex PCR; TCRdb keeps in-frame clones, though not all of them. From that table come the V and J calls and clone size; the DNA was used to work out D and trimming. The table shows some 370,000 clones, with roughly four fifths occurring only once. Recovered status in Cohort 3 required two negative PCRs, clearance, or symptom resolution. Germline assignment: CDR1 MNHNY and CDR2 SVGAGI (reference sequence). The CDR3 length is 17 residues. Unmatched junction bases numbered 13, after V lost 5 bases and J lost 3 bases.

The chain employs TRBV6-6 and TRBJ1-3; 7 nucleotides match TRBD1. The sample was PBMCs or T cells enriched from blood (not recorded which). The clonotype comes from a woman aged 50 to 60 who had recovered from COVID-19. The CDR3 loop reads CASSPSNPTGIGNTIYF. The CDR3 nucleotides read TGTGCCAGCAGTCCCTCAAACCCGACAGGGATTGGAAACACCATATATTTT.